This TCR beta chain was identified in a study of CD8 T cells in ankylosing spondylitis. General study findings and limits: Roughly eight highly homologous variants formed a TCR beta motif that appeared characteristic of ankylosing spondylitis blood.

V shed 3 bases and J 8 bases; nucleotides not matched to a gene: 7. This CDR3 comprises 15 residues. The V gene's germline CDR1 is KGHDR and CDR2 SFDVKD. TCRdb reprocessed the 5' RACE reads with MiXCR, giving one entry per CDR3 protein. This sample has around 890,000 distinct CDR3 sequences; about an eighth occur once, and the top ten carry about 0.49%. This clonotype has just a few counts. Its antigen is as yet unknown. The receptor's source is a male donor with ankylosing spondylitis. The chain recombines TRBV24-1 with TRBJ2-4; TRBD1 matches 9 bases. The sample comprised blood, either unsorted or a sorted T cell fraction (not recorded which). This chain's CDR3 is CATSDPGQGWDIQYF. CDR3 coding DNA: TGTGCCACCAGTGATCCTGGACAGGGGTGGGACATTCAGTACTTC.